Listed below are T cell receptor beta chains from one sample, sequenced in a study of identifying expanded T cells in peripheral blood. Repertoires were generated with immunoSEQ multiplex PCR, while TCRdb's copy carries only in-frame clones and drops some. The repertoire includes approximately 110,000 clones, less than 90% of them detected once, and 8% to 9% sits in the top ten. Sequenced material: blood. The receptors here all came from a person aged 18 to 75 in good health. Both conserved end residues are part of each CDR3. Fields, in order: CDR3 length, D gene, V gene, J gene, clone size, CDR3 DNA, CDR3 protein. A D gene is named only where the DNA matches it firmly. Clone size is not always given. Where it is, it says once, few, many or a class for expanded clones.

>14|TRBD1|TRBV19|TRBJ1-4|.
TGTGCCAGTAGTAGGGGGACAGTCGAAGAAAAACTGTTTTTT
CASSRGTVEEKLFF
>13|.|TRBV6-4|TRBJ2-1|.
TGTGCCAGCAGTGACAGTCAGGGCAATGAGCAGTTCTTC
CASSDSQGNEQFF
>13|.|TRBV7-9|TRBJ1-2|.
TGTGCCAGCAGCCCCTGGGCGCTCGGTGGCTACACCTTC
CASSPWALGGYTF
>13|.|TRBV30|TRBJ1-5|once
TGTGCCTGGACCCGACAGGGCAATCAGCCCCAGCATTTT
CAWTRQGNQPQHF
>13|.|TRBV6-1|TRBJ2-1|.
TGTGCCAGCAGTGAAGTCCCGGCGGATGAGCAGTTCTTC
CASSEVPADEQFF
>14|.|TRBV5-1|TRBJ1-2|.
TGCGCCAGCAGCTTGGACAAGACCGACTATGGCTACACCTTC
CASSLDKTDYGYTF
>16|TRBD1|TRBV9|TRBJ2-7|.
TGTGCCAGCAGCACGAATCCCCGGGACAGAACCTACGAGCAGTACTTC
CASSTNPRDRTYEQYF
>15|TRBD2|TRBV6-6|TRBJ2-7|.
TGTGCCAGCAGGATACGACTAGCGGGAGTTTACGAGCAGTACTTC
CASRIRLAGVYEQYF
>14|TRBD1|TRBV19|TRBJ1-1|.
TGTGCCAGCCATTCTCGGGACAGGGCGATTGAAGCTTTCTTT
CASHSRDRAIEAFF
>15|.|TRBV5-4|TRBJ1-1|.
TGTGCCAGCAGCTTGGCCGGGGACATGAACACTGAAGCTTTCTTT
CASSLAGDMNTEAFF
>15|.|TRBV29-1|TRBJ1-5|.
TGCAGCGTTGCCTTGGGGGCAGTTGGCAATCAGCCCCAGCATTTT
CSVALGAVGNQPQHF
>16|.|TRBV6-1|TRBJ1-4|.
TGTGCCAGCAGTGCTTCTGTCACTGCAACTAATGAAAAACTGTTTTTT
CASSASVTATNEKLFF
>13|.|TRBV19|TRBJ1-1|.
TGTGCCAGTAGTATAGCCTTCAGCACTGAAGCTTTCTTT
CASSIAFSTEAFF
>14|.|TRBV29-1|TRBJ2-1|.
TGCAGCGTTGACGGGGGGCGAGACCGCTGGGAGCAGTTCTTC
CSVDGGRDRWEQFF
>16|.|TRBV7-2|TRBJ1-4|.
TGTGCCAGCAGCTCCCCCCGAAGGGGTTCGAATGAAAAACTGTTTTTT
CASSSPRRGSNEKLFF
>12|.|TRBV19|TRBJ2-1|few
TGTGCCAGTAGTATGGCAGGCAATGAGCAGTTCTTC
CASSMAGNEQFF
>14|TRBD2|TRBV7-9|TRBJ2-3|.
TGTGCCAGCAGCTCCGGGACTAGCGGAGATACGCAGTATTTT
CASSSGTSGDTQYF
>13|.|TRBV5-6|TRBJ2-7|once
TGTGCCAGCAGCTTAAATCAGGGATCCGAGCAGTACTTC
CASSLNQGSEQYF
>14|.|TRBV5-6|TRBJ2-3|.
TGTGCCAGCAGATCGGTGGAGATCACAGATACGCAGTATTTT
CASRSVEITDTQYF
>11|.|TRBV19|TRBJ1-2|.
TGTGCCAGTAGTATGAGGGGCGGCTACACCTTC
CASSMRGGYTF
>13|.|TRBV7-2|TRBJ2-7|.
TGTGCCAGCAGCTTATACCAGGGTGGCGAGCAGTACTTC
CASSLYQGGEQYF
>16|.|TRBV18|TRBJ1-3|.
TGTGCCAGCTCAAGTCAGAGTACACCCTCTGGAAACACCATATATTTT
CASSSQSTPSGNTIYF
>12|.|TRBV29-1|TRBJ2-3|.
TGCAGCGTTGGAGACGGAGGAGATACGCAGTATTTT
CSVGDGGDTQYF
>14|.|TRBV7-6|TRBJ2-5|.
TGTGCCAGCAGCTTAGGCCAGCCTCAAGAGACCCAGTACTTC
CASSLGQPQETQYF
>11|.|TRBV28|TRBJ2-7|.
TGTGCCAGCAGATCCGGGACCGAGCAGTACTTC
CASRSGTEQYF
>14|.|TRBV19|TRBJ1-5|.
TGTGCCAGCAATTGGGAAAATAGCAATCAGCCCCAGCATTTT
CASNWENSNQPQHF
>14|TRBD2|TRBV5-1|TRBJ2-1|.
TGCGCCAGCAGCTTGAGCGGGAGCTGGAATGAGCAGTTCTTC
CASSLSGSWNEQFF
>14|.|TRBV30|TRBJ1-4|.
TGTGCCTGGAGGGGAGAGTCAACTAATGAAAAACTGTTTTTT
CAWRGESTNEKLFF
>13|.|TRBV7-9|TRBJ1-4|.
TGTGCCAGCAGCTTAGCGGGGGACTCTCAACTGTTTTTT
CASSLAGDSQLFF
>16|.|TRBV18|TRBJ2-2|.
TGTGCCAGCTCACCACCGAGTAGGGCGAACACCGGGGAGCTGTTTTTT
CASSPPSRANTGELFF
>16|.|TRBV28|TRBJ1-3|.
TGTGCCAGCAGCCTGTCGGGGGGGATAGCAGTAAACACCATATATTTT
CASSLSGGIAVNTIYF
>14|.|TRBV7-8|TRBJ1-5|.
TGTGCCAGCAGCTTAGTTGCGGGGAATCAGCCCCAGCATTTT
CASSLVAGNQPQHF
>13|.|TRBV9|TRBJ2-3|.
TGTGCCAGCAGCGTAGCAGTTACAGATACGCAGTATTTT
CASSVAVTDTQYF
>16|TRBD1|TRBV7-8|TRBJ2-1|.
TGTGCCAGCAGCCCACCTTTGGACAGGGGAGACAATGAGCAGTTCTTC
CASSPPLDRGDNEQFF
>16|.|TRBV11-3|TRBJ2-1|.
TGTGCCAGCAGCTTAGATTACCTAGTTGGGGACAATGAGCAGTTCTTC
CASSLDYLVGDNEQFF
>18|TRBD2|TRBV7-8|TRBJ2-1|.
TGTGCCAGCAGCTCTCGGGCTAGCGGGGGGTTCGCCTACAATGAGCAGTTCTTC
CASSSRASGGFAYNEQFF
>12|.|TRBV28|TRBJ2-1|.
TGTGCCAGCAGTTTATATGGAGGGGGGGAGTTCTTC
CASSLYGGGEFF
>15|.|TRBV5-1|TRBJ2-3|.
TGCGCCAGCAGCCCGCCTCCACCTCGCACAGATACGCAGTATTTT
CASSPPPPRTDTQYF
>14|TRBD1|TRBV6-1|TRBJ1-4|.
TGTGCCAGCAGTGATGGACAGGGCGGCGAAAAACTGTTTTTT
CASSDGQGGEKLFF
>16|TRBD2|TRBV10-3|TRBJ2-3|once
TGTGCCATCAGTCCCTCACTAGCGACGAGCACAGATACGCAGTATTTT
CAISPSLATSTDTQYF
>16|TRBD2|TRBV2|TRBJ2-5|.
TGTGCCAGCAGCGACACAAGCGGGAGAGGTTGGGAGACCCAGTACTTC
CASSDTSGRGWETQYF
>13|.|TRBV28|TRBJ1-2|.
TGTGCCAGCAGTTTCGGGCAGCAGTATGGCTACACCTTC
CASSFGQQYGYTF
>13|TRBD1|TRBV5-8|TRBJ1-6|.
TGTGCCAGCAGCCCAGGCCTGGACAGGGGACTCCACTTT
CASSPGLDRGLHF
>17|TRBD1|TRBV23-1|TRBJ2-5|.
TGCGCCAGCAGTCAATCTATGAAGGGGGCCCTTGAGAGGACCCAGTACTTC
CASSQSMKGALERTQYF
>15|TRBD2|TRBV5-1|TRBJ2-3|.
TGCGCCAGCAGCACTGGACTAGGGGGCACAGATACGCAGTATTTT
CASSTGLGGTDTQYF